The 24 T cell receptor beta chains listed next were all sequenced from one sample in a study of beta chain features in type 1 diabetes. Sequenced material consisted of expressed TCRB transcripts (all of the isolated RNA was reverse transcribed). Profiled with immunoSEQ multiplex PCR; TCRdb holds only in-frame clones, not every one. The table lists hundreds of thousands of clones, approximately 11% of them singletons, with more than 0.015% in the top ten. Sequenced sample: naive CD4+ T cells from blood. These receptors were obtained from a woman aged 30 to 39 in good health.

This clone occurred a few times. The V and J genes are TRBV5-1 and TRBJ2-7; a possible D gene is TRBD1 (6 bases). V gave up 5 bases and J gave up 1 base, with 13 bases separating them. The CDR3 runs 14 residues. In germline, CDR1 is SGHRS, CDR2 YFSETQ. The CDR3 sequence: CASRGVGQSYEQYF. The CDR3 DNA follows: TGCGCCAGCAGGGGGGTCGGACAGTCCTACGAGCAGTACTTC.

J is TRBJ2-2 and V is TRBV4-3; 7 bases are a match to TRBD2. The CDR3 is made up of 16 amino acids. V gave up 1 base and J gave up 1 base; unmatched junction bases: 3. The germline gives CDR1 LGHNA, CDR2 YSLEER. The CDR3 sequence is CASSQGGGMNTGELFF. As DNA, the CDR3 is TGCGCCAGCAGCCAAGGGGGGGGGATGAACACCGGGGAGCTGTTTTTT.

This clone appeared a few times. This chain uses TRBV7-9 with TRBJ1-5; 7 bases are a match to TRBD1. Germline V gives CDR1 SEHNR, CDR2 FQNEAQ (reference sequence). This CDR3 has 16 amino acids. Trimming removed 1 base from V and 4 bases from J; junction bases left unmatched: 7. CDR3: CASSLGVAGGNQPQHF. CDR3 bases: TGTGCCAGCAGCTTAGGAGTTGCAGGGGGGAATCAGCCCCAGCATTTT. Together with reference TRBV7-9 and TRBJ1-5, the CDR3 gives the full variable domain: DTGVSQNPRHKITKRGQNVTFRCDPISEHNRLYWYRQTLGQGPEFLTYFQNEAQLEKSRLLSDRFSAERPKGSFSTLEIQRTEQGDSAMYLCASSLGVAGGNQPQHFGDGTRLSIL.

The rearrangement joins TRBV7-2 to TRBJ2-7; 10 nucleotides agree with TRBD2. V shed 4 bases and J 0 bases; nucleotides not matched to a gene: 6. CDR3 size: 16 residues. Germline CDR1 reads SGHTA; CDR2 reads FQGNSA. CDR3 in amino acids: CASSSDSGRPSYEQYF. The CDR3 coding sequence is TGTGCCAGCAGCTCCGATAGCGGGAGGCCCTCCTACGAGCAGTACTTC.

The chain is built from TRBV28 and TRBJ2-1; tentative D call: TRBD2 (6 bases). In germline, CDR1 is MDHEN, CDR2 SYDVKM. V was clipped by 8 bases and J by 4 bases, with 18 bases between them. The CDR3 extends over 15 amino acids. The CDR3 region is CASAAWGEQYNEQFF. The CDR3 DNA sequence: TGTGCCAGCGCGGCGTGGGGGGAGCAGTACAATGAGCAGTTCTTC.

This clone turned up a few times. This chain joins TRBV6-5 and TRBJ1-1; 8 nucleotides line up with TRBD1. The CDR3 is 14 amino acids. CDR1 is MNHEY, CDR2 SVGAGI, per germline. With 7 bases clipped from V and 6 bases from J, the junction kept 10 bases outside the gene matches. CDR3 DNA sequence: TGTGCCAGCATCAAGGACAGGGATTCCGCTGAAGCTTTCTTT. It translates to CASIKDRDSAEAFF.

As DNA, the CDR3 is TGTGCCAGTAGCCTTGGACTAGCGGGAGGTGGTAGCAATGAGCAGTTCTTC. This gives the protein CASSLGLAGGGSNEQFF. V is TRBV19 and J is TRBJ2-1; 14 bases fit TRBD2. Trimming cost V 6 bases and J 6 bases; bases outside gene matches: 10. This CDR3 is 17 amino acids long. Per germline, CDR1 LNHDA and CDR2 SQIVND (reference sequence).

The J gene is TRBJ2-5, the V gene TRBV28; 8 bases line up with TRBD2. V was pared by 7 bases and J by 7 bases, with 11 bases of the junction left unmatched. Germline-derived CDR1 and CDR2 are MDHEN and SYDVKM. The CDR3 runs to 14 residues. CDR3 sequence reads: CASKWVAGFGTQYF. CDR3 in DNA: TGTGCCAGCAAGTGGGTAGCGGGATTTGGGACCCAGTACTTC.

This sequence joins TRBV28 and TRBJ1-5; D is uncertain. The length of the CDR3 is 15 residues. Germline CDR1 and CDR2: MDHEN and SYDVKM. V lost 2 bases and J lost 7, with 15 bases in between. The CDR3 spells CASSLMLRFGQPQHF. DNA of the CDR3: TGTGCCAGCAGTTTAATGCTCAGGTTCGGACAGCCCCAGCATTTT.

In its sample, this clone was seen a few times. The CDR3 region is CASSPRTGDNTGELFF. The CDR3 DNA follows: TGTGCCAGCTCACCCAGGACAGGGGACAACACCGGGGAGCTGTTTTTT. The chain uses TRBV18 and TRBJ2-2, with TRBD1 identical over 9 bases. In germline, CDR1 is KGHSH, CDR2 LQKENI. The J segment lost 2 bases and the V segment lost 3 bases, leaving 4 bases of the junction unmatched. This CDR3 contains 16 residues.

V is TRBV5-1 and J is TRBJ2-1; 12 bases align to TRBD2. The CDR3 loop spans 16 amino acids. V shed 4 bases and J 4 bases; nucleotides not matched to a gene: 6. Germline values: CDR1 SGHRS, CDR2 YFSETQ. As DNA, the CDR3 is TGCGCCAGCAGCCTGACTAGCGGGAGTAGGTACAATGAGCAGTTCTTC. Protein sequence: CASSLTSGSRYNEQFF.

This clone came up a few times. V is TRBV29-1 and J is TRBJ2-1; maybe TRBD1 (6 bases). Germline CDR1 SQVTM, CDR2 ANQGSEA. Trimming stripped 3 bases from V and 9 bases from J, with 12 bases between. This CDR3 comprises 12 residues. CDR3 protein: CSVDRQESEQFF. The CDR3 DNA follows: TGCAGCGTTGATAGACAGGAGAGTGAGCAGTTCTTC.

There are a few counts of this clone. The chain employs TRBV29-1 and TRBJ1-2; 8 nucleotides match TRBD1. There are 12 residues in the CDR3. V lost 4 bases, J lost 4 bases, and 2 bases stayed unmatched. Germline CDR1 reads SQVTM; CDR2 reads ANQGSEA. The CDR3 sequence: CSVAGQGYGYTF. The CDR3 coding sequence is TGCAGCGTTGCAGGACAGGGCTATGGCTACACCTTC.

This clone has more than one count but fewer than ten. The chain links TRBV9 to TRBJ2-1; TRBD1 matches at 12 bases. The CDR3 is 15 amino acids. From germline, CDR1 is SGDLS and CDR2 YYNGEE. After removal of 0 bases from V and 9 bases from J, the junction contained 4 bases not matched to a gene. The CDR3 reads CASSVGGQGATEQFF. The DNA of the CDR3 is TGTGCCAGCAGCGTAGGGGGACAGGGGGCTACTGAGCAGTTCTTC.

This clone has more than one count but fewer than ten. The same CDR3 arises from other DNA sequences in this sample as well. The V gene is TRBV9, the J gene TRBJ2-1; D gene unclear. Germline values: CDR1 SGDLS, CDR2 YYNGEE. This CDR3 contains 16 residues. Trimming shortened V by 0 bases and J by 0 bases, and 10 bases separated the two germline ends. The CDR3 nucleotides read TGTGCCAGCAGCGTAGTATCGGGTTCCTCCTACAATGAGCAGTTCTTC. Its protein product is CASSVVSGSSYNEQFF.

This clone was seen more than once but under ten times. The V gene is TRBV7-3, the J gene TRBJ2-3; 9 bases agree with TRBD2. Germline loops: CDR1 SGHTA, CDR2 FQGTGA. V shed 1 base and J 0 bases; nucleotides not matched to a gene: 14. This CDR3 is 20 amino acids long. CDR3 sequence (DNA): TGTGCCAGCAGCTTAAAGGGGACTAGCTCGTCGGCGAGAAGCACAGATACGCAGTATTTT. Translated: CASSLKGTSSSARSTDTQYF. Full variable domain (outside the CDR3, taken from reference TRBV7-3 and TRBJ2-3): GAGVSQTPSNKVTEKGKYVELRCDPISGHTALYWYRQSLGQGPEFLIYFQGTGAADDSGLPNDRFFAVRPEGSVSTLKIQRTERGDSAVYLCASSLKGTSSSARSTDTQYFGPGTRLTVL.

The chain carries TRBV7-9 and TRBJ2-4; the D is unclear. The CDR3 has 13 residues. Germline values: CDR1 SEHNR, CDR2 FQNEAQ (reference sequence). V was shortened by 10 bases and J by 5 bases, with 15 bases between the two germline ends. CDR3: CATSGPSQNIQYF. CDR3 in DNA: TGTGCCACTTCGGGTCCTAGTCAAAACATTCAGTACTTC.

The CDR3 sequence: CSVPWQGNIHEQFF. In DNA form, the CDR3 reads TGCAGCGTTCCGTGGCAGGGCAATATCCATGAGCAGTTCTTC. The chain is built from TRBV29-1 and TRBJ2-1, with a weak D call TRBD1 (5 bases). The CDR3 is 14 amino acids. Trimming removed 5 bases at V and 8 bases at J, with 19 bases between. Germline CDR1 is SQVTM and CDR2 is ANQGSEA.

The table lists this clone with a few counts. V gene TRBV6-5 combines with J gene TRBJ2-7, with 9 bases fitting TRBD1. The CDR3 spans 14 residues. The V segment lost 7 bases and the J segment 4 bases; nucleotides outside the gene matches: 8. CDR1 and CDR2 (germline): MNHEY, SVGAGI. CDR3 nucleotide sequence: TGTGCCAGCACCCAGGGACAGGGAGCGTACGAGCAGTACTTC. Amino acids: CASTQGQGAYEQYF.

V usage is TRBV7-3 and J usage is TRBJ2-6; D may be TRBD1 (6 bases). The V end was cut by 5 bases, the J end by 2 bases, with 10 bases between. The germline CDR1 and CDR2 sequences are SGHTA and FQGTGA. CDR3 length: 15 residues. CDR3 sequence reads: CASSRGQPGANVLTF. CDR3 nucleotides: TGTGCCAGCAGCCGAGGACAGCCTGGGGCCAACGTCCTGACTTTC.

This sequence joins TRBV27 and TRBJ1-5, with a weak D call TRBD1 (5 bases). Trimming stripped 3 bases from V and 1 base from J, with 10 bases between. CDR1 is MNHEY and CDR2 is SMNVEV in the germline V gene (reference sequence). The CDR3 is made up of 15 amino acids. The CDR3 here is CASSFSGGSNQPQHF. The CDR3, as DNA: TGTGCCAGCAGTTTTAGTGGGGGGAGCAATCAGCCCCAGCATTTT.

The chain employs TRBV30 and TRBJ1-5; D unclear. Germline V lookup: CDR1 GTSNPN, CDR2 SVGIG (reference sequence). The V gene lost 0 bases and the J gene lost 6 bases, with 9 bases spanning the gap. The CDR3 extends over 13 amino acids. This CDR3 reads CAWSVRRAQPQHF. DNA for the CDR3: TGTGCCTGGAGTGTAAGGCGGGCTCAGCCCCAGCATTTT.

This clone was observed a few times. V gene TRBV30 combines with J gene TRBJ2-2; no reliable D call. The CDR3 has 12 amino acids. The ends were cut back, 4 bases at V and 1 base at J, with 4 bases in the middle. Germline V lookup: CDR1 GTSNPN, CDR2 SVGIG (reference sequence). In DNA form, the CDR3 reads TGTGCCTGGACCTGGAACACCGGGGAGCTGTTTTTT. Protein sequence: CAWTWNTGELFF.

This clone was observed a few times. This rearrangement joins TRBV5-8 to TRBJ1-2, with D perhaps TRBD1 (5 bases). The CDR3 runs 13 residues. V was shortened by 4 bases and J by 2 bases, with 9 bases between the two germline ends. Germline V gene data show CDR1 as SGHTS and CDR2 as YDEGEE. DNA for the CDR3: TGTGCCAGCAGCCCTGGACACAACTATGGCTACACCTTC. Translated: CASSPGHNYGYTF.